These 10 T cell receptor beta chains came from one sample sequenced in a study of early T cells in non-severe SARS-CoV-2 infection (TCRdb year 2021). The library was generated by 5' RACE. Sequenced on a NextSeq 500. Clones were called with MiXCR by TCRdb after fastp trimmed the public reads at Q25, and only in-frame beta chains were retained. One record per CDR3 amino acid sequence lists the most common genes and DNA. A total of some 98,000 distinct CDR3 sequences appear in this sample, roughly 9.6% of them only once. Jointly, the top ten make up 5.1% of the sample. The sample taken for sequencing was whole blood. These receptors originate from an adult who was a healthcare worker with PCR-confirmed SARS-CoV-2 infection or an uninfected control (not recorded which).

This clonotype has a count of ten or more. The CDR3 loop is CASSFPPAGELFF. The CDR3 nucleotides are TGTGCCAGCAGCTTCCCTCCGGCCGGGGAGCTGTTTTTT. The rearrangement links TRBV7-3 to TRBJ2-2; D not certain. Trimming removed 3 bases at V and 6 bases at J, with 8 bases between. The CDR3 runs 13 residues. CDR1 and CDR2 from the germline V gene are SGHTA and FQGTGA.

This clonotype was counted a few times. The chain links TRBV28 to TRBJ2-2; TRBD1 or TRBD2 may be the D gene (5 bases each). This CDR3 is built from 14 residues. Germline assignment: CDR1 MDHEN and CDR2 SYDVKM. V was shortened by 5 bases and J by 3 bases, with 10 bases between the two germline ends. CDR3 DNA: TGTGCCAGCAGTCGGGGCTCCTACACCGGGGAGCTGTTTTTT. As protein: CASSRGSYTGELFF.

The chain uses TRBV6-1 and TRBJ1-1; D is possibly TRBD1 (6 bases). Trimming removed 6 bases from V and 3 bases from J, with 14 bases in between. This CDR3 is built from 14 residues. CDR1 is MNHNS and CDR2 is SASEGT in the germline V gene. The CDR3 bases are TGTGCCAGCAGGGAACAGGGATATGACACTGAAGCTTTCTTT. Translated, it gives CASREQGYDTEAFF.

The J gene is TRBJ1-1, the V gene TRBV2; a weak D match, TRBD1 (5 bases). Germline V gene data show CDR1 as SNHLY and CDR2 as FYNNEI. The V gene lost 6 bases and the J gene lost 7 bases, with 12 bases spanning the gap. The CDR3 sequence is 12 residues long. The CDR3 is CASRKGVGEAFF. CDR3 DNA sequence: TGTGCCAGCAGGAAAGGGGTAGGTGAAGCTTTCTTT. Looking up the rest from reference TRBV2 and TRBJ1-1 gives the full variable domain: EPEVTQTPSHQVTQMGQEVILRCVPISNHLYFYWYRQILGQKVEFLVSFYNNEISEKSEIFDDQFSVERPDGSNFTLKIRSTKLEDSAMYFCASRKGVGEAFFGQGTRLTVV.

V and J are TRBV7-9 and TRBJ1-4; 8 nucleotides line up with TRBD1. The germline CDR1 and CDR2 sequences are SEHNR and FQNEAQ (reference sequence). The V and J ends lost 0 bases and 3 bases, in that order; junction bases with no gene match: 6. The length of the CDR3 is 17 residues. CDR3 DNA: TGTGCCAGCAGCTTAGCTGGCAGGGGGCTCCCTAATGAAAAACTGTTTTTT. It codes for CASSLAGRGLPNEKLFF.

This clonotype was seen more than once but under ten times. V usage is TRBV6-5 and J usage is TRBJ1-2; D possibly corresponds to TRBD1 (6 bases). The CDR3 contains 13 residues. Trimming shortened V by 2 bases and J by 7 bases, and 11 bases separated the two germline ends. Germline V gives CDR1 MNHEY, CDR2 SVGAGI. CDR3 DNA sequence: TGTGCCAGCAGTTACCCCGGGGGGCCTGGCTACACCTTC. This encodes CASSYPGGPGYTF.

The chain has TRBV27 and TRBJ2-2; D may match TRBD1 or TRBD2 (5 bases each). CDR1 MNHEY and CDR2 SMNVEV come from the germline V gene (reference sequence). V lost 3 bases, J lost 6 bases, and 8 bases lay in between. The CDR3 has 13 amino acids. The CDR3 nucleotides are TGTGCCAGCAGTTTTGGGGGAGCCGGGGAGCTGTTTTTT. As protein: CASSFGGAGELFF.

This clonotype occurred many times. The chain employs TRBV2 and TRBJ2-3; D call uncertain. V was clipped by 7 bases and J by 0 bases, with 8 bases between them. The CDR3 sequence is 13 residues long. Per germline, CDR1 SNHLY and CDR2 FYNNEI. CDR3 bases: TGTGCCAGCAAGTCCGGGAGCACAGATACGCAGTATTTT. It encodes CASKSGSTDTQYF.

This clonotype came up many times. The genes are TRBV3-1 and TRBJ2-1, with 12 positions matching TRBD2. The CDR3 extends over 15 amino acids. Trimming at V came to 5 bases and at J to 10 bases, leaving 9 bases not matched to a gene. Germline V gives CDR1 LGHDT, CDR2 YNNKEL (reference sequence). CDR3 protein: CASSSPSGGVGEQFF. CDR3 coding DNA: TGTGCCAGCAGCTCCCCTAGCGGGGGGGTAGGGGAGCAGTTCTTC.

The V call is TRBV6-6, the J call TRBJ2-4; D possibly corresponds to TRBD1 (5 bases). CDR3 length: 15 amino acids. Germline V gene data show CDR1 as MNHNY and CDR2 as SVGAGI (reference sequence). Trimming left V 4 bases short and J 2 bases short, with 12 bases between. CDR3 amino acids: CASSFQTGTKNIQYF. The CDR3 DNA sequence: TGTGCCAGCAGTTTCCAAACAGGAACCAAAAACATTCAGTACTTC.